Below, one TCR beta chain is given with its context. The data stem from a study of blood T cell repertoires in COVID-19. Study overall: Both acute and convalescent COVID-19 samples were obtained from the United States, Italy and Spain. From T cells, B-cell-depleted T cells, or PBMCs came the material, which was cDNA or gDNA.

The germline gives CDR1 LGHNA, CDR2 YNFKEQ. The CDR3 covers 15 residues. J lost 6 bases, V lost 1 base, and 2 bases had no gene match. In the original processing: Reference gene primer amplification gave nucleated cell count estimates. The protocol was immunoSEQ multiplex PCR, while the TCRdb copy is restricted to in-frame clones and leaves out a portion. V and J calls and clone size are given by that table; D and trimming were obtained from the DNA. The profile shows 20,000 to 30,000 clones, approximately 80% of them singletons. The receptor comes from an elderly man with active or convalescent COVID-19. Sequencing input: peripheral blood. The V gene is TRBV4-2, the J gene TRBJ2-2; 10 nucleotides match TRBD2. The CDR3 protein is CASSQGLAGAGELFF. The CDR3 DNA is TGTGCCAGCAGCCAAGGGCTAGCGGGGGCCGGGGAGCTGTTTTTT.